These 26 T cell receptor beta chains came from one sample sequenced in a study of cytomegalovirus exposure and HLA in healthy donors. Libraries were prepared by immunoSEQ multiplex PCR; TCRdb keeps only in-frame clonotypes and omits some of them. The data show roughly 140,000 clones, around 88% seen once. Sequencing input: PBMCs. These receptors came from a woman aged 18-29 years in good health and CMV-seropositive.

The V gene is TRBV6-6, the J gene TRBJ1-3; D gene ambiguous. Germline V gene lookup returns CDR1 MNHNY and CDR2 SVGAGI (reference sequence). The CDR3 consists of 12 residues. V was pared by 4 bases and J by 6 bases, with 7 bases between. The CDR3 loop reads CASSSQINTIYF. In nucleotides, the CDR3 is TGTGCCAGCAGTTCACAGATAAACACCATATATTTT.

The J gene is TRBJ1-2, the V gene TRBV5-8; 8 nucleotides line up with TRBD1. Germline V lookup: CDR1 SGHTS, CDR2 YDEGEE. The CDR3 extends over 15 amino acids. J was trimmed by 4 bases and V by 1 base; bases with no gene match: 6. Here the CDR3 DNA reads TGTGCCAGCAGCTTGCGGCAGGGGGCGTTCTATGGCTACACCTTC. Translation: CASSLRQGAFYGYTF.

This chain connects TRBV2 to TRBJ2-5; 8 bases line up with TRBD2. CDR3 length: 16 residues. The V gene's germline CDR1 is SNHLY and CDR2 FYNNEI. V gave up 0 bases and J gave up 5 bases; unmatched junction bases: 8. This chain's CDR3 is CASSEAGTRRRETQYF. The CDR3 DNA follows: TGTGCCAGCAGTGAAGCCGGGACTAGGCGAAGGGAGACCCAGTACTTC.

The chain joins TRBV29-1 to TRBJ2-7, with 8 bases fitting TRBD2. From germline, CDR1 is SQVTM and CDR2 ANQGSEA. The J segment lost 3 bases and the V segment lost 4 bases, leaving 11 bases of the junction unmatched. The CDR3 is made up of 15 amino acids. Here the CDR3 DNA reads TGCAGCGTTGGATGGAGACTAGCGACAGTCTACGAGCAGTACTTC. It is translated as CSVGWRLATVYEQYF.

This rearrangement joins TRBV6-1 to TRBJ2-1, with D perhaps TRBD1 (6 bases). Germline CDR1 is MNHNS and CDR2 is SASEGT. This CDR3 has 17 residues. The V end lost 0 bases, the J end lost 0 bases, and 12 bases lay between the germline ends. The CDR3 loop reads CASSEADGTTSYNEQFF. The CDR3 nucleotides read TGTGCCAGCAGTGAAGCGGACGGGACAACCTCCTACAATGAGCAGTTCTTC.

The chain combines TRBV28 with TRBJ1-4; the match to TRBD1 covers 9 bases. Trimming at V came to 9 bases and at J to 3 bases, leaving 11 bases not matched to a gene. CDR1 and CDR2 (germline): MDHEN, SYDVKM. The CDR3 has 16 amino acids. The CDR3 DNA reads TGTGCCAGTACACAGGGGGCGAGGGGATCTAATGAAAAACTGTTTTTT. It yields the protein CASTQGARGSNEKLFF.

This rearrangement joins TRBV5-1 to TRBJ2-1; 11 positions agree with TRBD2. After removal of 3 bases from V and 8 bases from J, the junction contained 7 bases not matched to a gene. CDR1 and CDR2 (germline): SGHRS, YFSETQ. The CDR3 sequence is 15 residues long. CDR3 nucleotide sequence: TGCGCCAGCAGCTCCCCCCTAGCGGGAGGTGATGAGCAGTTCTTC. Residues: CASSSPLAGGDEQFF.

The sample holds one count of this clone. The chain couples TRBV9 to TRBJ2-1; 7 bases match TRBD1. The CDR3 extends over 14 amino acids. V shed 6 bases, J shed 4 bases, and the junction held 7 bases outside the gene matches. Per germline, CDR1 SGDLS and CDR2 YYNGEE. CDR3 sequence: CASTPTGIYNEQFF. CDR3 in DNA: TGTGCCAGCACACCGACAGGGATATACAATGAGCAGTTCTTC.

The J gene is TRBJ2-1, the V gene TRBV6-5, with 10 positions matching TRBD2. Germline CDR1 is MNHEY and CDR2 is SVGAGI. The CDR3 is made up of 15 amino acids. With 5 bases clipped from V and 8 bases from J, the junction kept 9 bases outside the gene matches. CDR3 DNA sequence: TGTGCCAGCAGTGGGCGGGCTAGCGGGAGCTATGAGCAGTTCTTC. This sequence encodes CASSGRASGSYEQFF.

J is TRBJ1-1 and V is TRBV5-1, with 7 bases fitting TRBD1. The CDR3 extends over 15 amino acids. Trimming took 2 bases from V and 2 from J; bases not matched to a gene: 6. Per the germline V gene, CDR1 is SGHRS and CDR2 is YFSETQ. The DNA for the CDR3 is TGCGCCAGCAGCTTTACAGGGGACCTCAACACTGAAGCTTTCTTT. Its protein is CASSFTGDLNTEAFF.

This clone showed up just once. This rearrangement joins TRBV7-8 to TRBJ2-3, with D possibly TRBD1 on 6 matching bases. The CDR3 length is 15 residues. Germline CDR1 is SGHVS and CDR2 is FQNEAQ. The V and J ends lost 1 base and 0 bases respectively, with 8 bases between them. The CDR3 nucleotides read TGTGCCAGCAGCTTAGTAGGGGGAAGCACAGATACGCAGTATTTT. Translated: CASSLVGGSTDTQYF.

This chain links TRBV13 with TRBJ1-1; 11 bases align to TRBD1. Germline CDR1 PRHDT, CDR2 FYEKMQ (reference sequence). After removal of 5 bases from V and 6 bases from J, the junction contained 5 bases not matched to a gene. The CDR3 has 14 amino acids. The CDR3 DNA is TGTGCCAGCAGCCTGCCGGACAGGGGGCCTGAAGCTTTCTTT. This gives the protein CASSLPDRGPEAFF.

This sequence joins TRBV6-5 and TRBJ2-1, with 11 bases fitting TRBD2. There are 15 residues in the CDR3. Germline V gives CDR1 MNHEY, CDR2 SVGAGI. The V and J ends lost 6 bases and 8 bases, in that order; junction bases with no gene match: 9. The CDR3 DNA reads TGTGCCAGCAGCCGTAGCGGGGGGGCATCGGATGAGCAGTTCTTC. Translating it yields CASSRSGGASDEQFF.

The rearrangement links TRBV5-1 to TRBJ1-3; D possibly corresponds to TRBD1 (6 bases). Trimming pared 4 bases from V and 0 bases from J, leaving 11 bases between. In germline, CDR1 is SGHRS, CDR2 YFSETQ. The CDR3 sequence is 15 residues long. The CDR3, as DNA: TGCGCCAGCAGCCCCCGAGGGGGCTCTGGAAACACCATATATTTT. This codes for CASSPRGGSGNTIYF.

The gene calls are TRBV18 and TRBJ2-5, with D uncertain. This CDR3 is built from 15 residues. Germline V gives CDR1 KGHSH, CDR2 LQKENI. V lost 2 bases to trimming and J lost 5 bases, with 15 bases between them. This CDR3 is CASSPGPPQRETQYF. The CDR3 nucleotides read TGTGCCAGCTCACCAGGGCCCCCCCAACGCGAGACCCAGTACTTC.

This clone was counted a single time. The chain is built from TRBV5-1 and TRBJ2-1, with TRBD2 matching 9 bases. The CDR3 contains 15 residues. Losses at the gene ends were 1 base for V and 10 bases for J; bases not matched to a gene: 9. CDR1 is SGHRS and CDR2 is YFSETQ in the germline V gene. CDR3 nucleotides: TGCGCCAGCAGCTTGAGTCCTAGCGGGGAGGAGGAGCAGTTCTTC. Translating gives CASSLSPSGEEEQFF.

The chain recombines TRBV10-3 with TRBJ2-7, with D maybe TRBD1 (6 bases). The CDR3 spans 12 residues. V was pared by 11 bases and J by 7 bases, with 18 bases between. CDR1 and CDR2 (germline): ENHRY, SYGVKD. The CDR3 sequence is CAAETGPNEQYF. The DNA of the CDR3 is TGTGCCGCCGAGACAGGTCCAAATGAGCAGTACTTC.

This rearrangement joins TRBV5-1 to TRBJ1-6, with 7 bases aligning to TRBD1. CDR3 size: 15 residues. With V trimmed by 0 bases and J by 9 bases, 6 bases remained unmatched. In germline, CDR1 is SGHRS, CDR2 YFSETQ. This CDR3 is CASSLGAGGSSPLHF. The CDR3 coding sequence is TGCGCCAGCAGCTTGGGGGCAGGGGGTAGTTCACCCCTCCACTTT.

The chain joins TRBV5-1 to TRBJ1-2; 7 bases fit TRBD1. Trimming cost V 1 base and J 8 bases; bases outside gene matches: 8. This CDR3 is built from 14 residues. Per the germline V gene, CDR1 is SGHRS and CDR2 is YFSETQ. The CDR3 loop reads CASSLPGTEGGYTF. The CDR3 coding sequence is TGCGCCAGCAGCTTGCCCGGGACAGAGGGGGGCTACACCTTC.

V is TRBV7-3 and J is TRBJ2-1, with a weak D call TRBD1 (5 bases). The CDR3 runs 14 residues. The germline CDR1 and CDR2 sequences are SGHTA and FQGTGA. V lost 4 bases, J lost 6 bases, and 13 bases lay in between. CDR3 in DNA: TGTGCCAGCAGCTCCCAGGGATATCTCAATGAGCAGTTCTTC. It specifies CASSSQGYLNEQFF.

The rearrangement links TRBV11-2 to TRBJ2-7; TRBD2 aligns across 15 bases. V shed 5 bases and J 3 bases; nucleotides not matched to a gene: 5. This CDR3 is 16 amino acids long. Germline CDR1 reads SGHAT; CDR2 reads FQNNGV. The CDR3 loop reads CASSRTSGRAIYEQYF. Written as DNA, the CDR3 is TGTGCCAGCAGCCGGACTAGCGGGAGGGCGATCTACGAGCAGTACTTC.

The gene calls are TRBV5-1 and TRBJ2-7; D might be TRBD1 (5 bases). V gave up 4 bases and J gave up 1 base, with 9 bases separating them. Germline lookup yields CDR1 SGHRS and CDR2 YFSETQ. The length of the CDR3 is 13 residues. The CDR3 sequence: CASSGRASYEQYF. DNA of the CDR3: TGCGCCAGCAGCGGCAGGGCTTCCTACGAGCAGTACTTC.

The chain couples TRBV27 to TRBJ2-7; D might be TRBD2 (6 bases). The CDR3 spans 14 residues. Germline CDR1 is MNHEY and CDR2 is SMNVEV (reference sequence). V was pared by 4 bases and J by 0 bases, with 10 bases between. The CDR3: CASSSRAGSYEQYF. The CDR3 nucleotides are TGTGCCAGCAGTTCAAGAGCGGGCTCCTACGAGCAGTACTTC.

The rearrangement links TRBV7-8 to TRBJ2-3, with 10 positions matching TRBD2. The CDR3 loop spans 17 amino acids. V shed 0 bases, J shed 2 bases, and the junction held 5 bases outside the gene matches. CDR1 is SGHVS and CDR2 is FQNEAQ in the germline V gene. Here the CDR3 DNA reads TGTGCCAGCAGCTTAGCGCCAGCGGGAGGGTTCACAGATACGCAGTATTTT. Amino acids: CASSLAPAGGFTDTQYF.

V and J are TRBV28 and TRBJ1-2, with TRBD1 matching over 9 bases. The V segment lost 5 bases and the J segment 7 bases; nucleotides outside the gene matches: 2. CDR3 length equals 12 residues. Looked up from germline, CDR1 is MDHEN and CDR2 is SYDVKM. The CDR3 loop reads CASSQGQGGYTF. CDR3 nucleotides: TGTGCCAGCAGTCAGGGACAGGGTGGCTACACCTTC.

The V and J genes are TRBV18 and TRBJ1-1, with D hard to call. The germline V and J ends were trimmed by 3 bases and 1 base, with 9 bases remaining between them. Germline-derived CDR1 and CDR2 are KGHSH and LQKENI. CDR3 size: 14 residues. CDR3 amino acids: CASSPGRSNTEAFF. In nucleotides, the CDR3 is TGTGCCAGCTCACCTGGGCGATCGAACACTGAAGCTTTCTTT.